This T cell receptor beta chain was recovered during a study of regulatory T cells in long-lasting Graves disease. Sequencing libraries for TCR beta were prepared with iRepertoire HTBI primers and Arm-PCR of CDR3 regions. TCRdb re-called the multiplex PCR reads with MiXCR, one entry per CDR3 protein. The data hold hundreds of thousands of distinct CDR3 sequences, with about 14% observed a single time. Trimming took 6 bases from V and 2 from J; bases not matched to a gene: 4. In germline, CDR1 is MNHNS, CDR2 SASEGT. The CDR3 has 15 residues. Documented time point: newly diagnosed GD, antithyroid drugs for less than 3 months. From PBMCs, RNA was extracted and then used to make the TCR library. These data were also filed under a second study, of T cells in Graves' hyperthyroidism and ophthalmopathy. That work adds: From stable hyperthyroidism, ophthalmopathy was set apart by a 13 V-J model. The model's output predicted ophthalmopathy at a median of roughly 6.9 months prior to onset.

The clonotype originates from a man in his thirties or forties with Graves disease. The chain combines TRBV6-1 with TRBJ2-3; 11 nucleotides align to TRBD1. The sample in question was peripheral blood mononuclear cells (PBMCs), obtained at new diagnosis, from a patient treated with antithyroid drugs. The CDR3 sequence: CASRGTGGNTDTQYF. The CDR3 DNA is TGTGCCAGCAGGGGGACAGGGGGAAACACAGATACGCAGTATTTT.